This T cell receptor beta chain was identified in a study of cytomegalovirus exposure and HLA in healthy donors. Overall study context: The approximately 120 validation repertoires were reported in a later analysis to have been generated on the same platform as the 500 to 700 first-cohort repertoires.

About this clone itself: The target antigen is unknown.

Study-wide findings and caveats: There were some public TCRs occurring in many donors, but most TCR sequences were rare.

While the first cohort had 600 to 800 subjects, the donors belonged to the separate validation cohort of about 110 subjects. CDR1 is SGHKS and CDR2 is YYEKEE in the germline V gene (reference sequence). V lost 1 base and J 1 base, leaving 12 bases between the germline ends. The CDR3 contains 16 residues. Using immunoSEQ multiplex PCR, the repertoire was profiled, and TCRdb retains in-frame clones only, with some absent. Of more than 55,000 clones listed, 89% are singletons. This TCR derives from a woman in her late teens or twenties in good health and CMV-seronegative. The chain recombines TRBV5-5 with TRBJ2-1; a weak D match, TRBD1 (6 bases). Sequenced input: PBMCs. The CDR3 DNA follows: TGTGCCAGCAGCTTGACCGGGACACCTTCCTACAATGAGCAGTTCTTC. As protein: CASSLTGTPSYNEQFF.